A single sample is the source of the 21 T cell receptor beta chains below, sequenced in a study of T-cell reconstitution after alpha-beta-depleted transplantation in children. This sample's TCRbeta library carried unique molecular identifier barcodes. MiXCR, applied by TCRdb to the PCR reads, yields one record per CDR3 protein. The data show a few hundred thousand distinct CDR3 sequences, around a tenth seen once. This sample comprised PBMCs from the stem cell graft donor, obtained from the stem cell graft. The receptors originated from a human donor who donated a stem cell graft to a child with acute lymphoblastic leukemia.

J is TRBJ2-1 and V is TRBV4-1; D possibly uses TRBD1 or TRBD2 (5 bases each). The germline V gene encodes CDR1 MGHRA and CDR2 YSYEKL. CDR3 length equals 15 residues. The V end lost 0 bases, the J end lost 5 bases, and 11 bases lay between the germline ends. The CDR3, as DNA: TGCGCCAGCAGCCAAGACGTGGGGACCGACAATGAGCAGTTCTTC. Translated: CASSQDVGTDNEQFF.

This clonotype was seen a few times. This rearrangement joins TRBV21-1 to TRBJ1-2; the table's D gene call, TRBD1, was not cross checked with the DNA. TRBV21-1 is given as a pseudogene. This CDR3 has 15 residues. CDR3 region: CASSKGRAGNYGYTF. The CDR3 DNA follows: TGTGCCAGCAGCAAAGGTCGGGCAGGGAACTATGGCTACACCTTC.

The chain is built from TRBV18 and TRBJ2-5; D is undetermined. The V gene lost 1 base and the J gene lost 2 bases, with 8 bases spanning the gap. Germline V CDR1 and CDR2: KGHSH, LQKENI. This CDR3 comprises 14 residues. CDR3 sequence reads: CASSPLPAQETQYF. The CDR3 DNA is TGTGCCAGCTCACCACTACCAGCGCAAGAGACCCAGTACTTC.

This chain connects TRBV9 to TRBJ2-7; 11 nucleotides agree with TRBD2. The CDR3 is made up of 15 amino acids. V trimming: 3 bases; J trimming: 1 base; junction bases outside the gene matches: 3. From germline, CDR1 is SGDLS and CDR2 YYNGEE. CDR3 DNA sequence: TGTGCCAGCAGCGGAACTAGCGGGGGATCCTACGAGCAGTACTTC. This codes for CASSGTSGGSYEQYF.

This clonotype was detected many times. This sequence joins TRBV27 and TRBJ2-2, with 9 bases that match TRBD1. Germline CDR1 and CDR2: MNHEY and SMNVEV (reference sequence). CDR3 length: 14 residues. V was clipped by 4 bases and J by 5 bases; unmatched bases: 2. The CDR3: CASSYDRGTGELFF. CDR3 bases: TGTGCCAGCAGTTACGACAGGGGGACCGGGGAGCTGTTTTTT.

The gene calls are TRBV12-3 or TRBV12-4 and TRBJ2-1; 9 bases match TRBD2. With V trimmed by 5 bases and J by 7 bases, 12 bases remained unmatched. There are 16 residues in the CDR3. CDR3 DNA sequence: TGTGCCAGCAGTGAGTCGCTAGCGGGGCGGCGGAATGAGCAGTTCTTC. Translating gives CASSESLAGRRNEQFF.

The chain carries TRBV9 and TRBJ2-7, with 11 bases matching TRBD1. This CDR3 comprises 18 residues. Losses at the gene ends were 0 bases for V and 1 base for J; bases not matched to a gene: 9. The germline CDR1 and CDR2 sequences are SGDLS and YYNGEE. DNA for the CDR3: TGTGCCAGCAGCGTAGCTACAGTCGGGACAGGGGGATCCTACGAGCAGTACTTC. It encodes CASSVATVGTGGSYEQYF.

This clonotype turned up a few times. The genes are TRBV6-5 and TRBJ1-4; TRBD1 aligns across 9 bases. After removal of 4 bases from V and 0 bases from J, the junction contained 6 bases not matched to a gene. Germline CDR1 is MNHEY and CDR2 is SVGAGI. The CDR3 runs 17 residues. The DNA for the CDR3 is TGTGCCAGCAGTTTACAGGGGGCTCAGGCAACTAATGAAAAACTGTTTTTT. Amino acid sequence: CASSLQGAQATNEKLFF.

As to this clonotype: One end of the junction varies from germline; a read error may be responsible. This chain uses TRBV7-9 with TRBJ1-5; 11 positions agree with TRBD1. This CDR3 is 13 amino acids long. In germline, CDR1 is SEHNR, CDR2 FQNEAQ (reference sequence). The CDR3 reads CAGQGAGNPPQHF. CDR3 sequence (DNA): TGTGCCGGACAGGGGGCTGGAAATCCGCCCCAGCATTTT.

In its sample, this clonotype was seen a few times. This rearrangement joins TRBV7-2 to TRBJ1-1; D possibly corresponds to TRBD1 (5 bases). The CDR3 is 15 amino acids. CDR1 SGHTA and CDR2 FQGNSA come from the germline V gene. The V end was cut by 2 bases, the J end by 0 bases, with 10 bases between. CDR3 sequence (DNA): TGTGCCAGCAGCTTATTCCGGGGGGTGAACACTGAAGCTTTCTTT. It specifies CASSLFRGVNTEAFF.

The chain uses TRBV20-1 and TRBJ2-3; 8 nucleotides match TRBD2. V was pared by 1 base and J by 4 bases, with 10 bases of the junction left unmatched. The germline CDR1 and CDR2 sequences are DFQATT and SNEGSKA (reference sequence). The CDR3 runs to 16 residues. DNA for the CDR3: TGCAGTGCTAGAGGTTTAGCGGGGCCGGACCCAGATACGCAGTATTTT. This codes for CSARGLAGPDPDTQYF.

Only a few counts were recorded for this clonotype. This chain joins TRBV20-1 and TRBJ2-7, with 10 bases lining up with TRBD1. Trimming cost V 4 bases and J 2 bases; bases outside gene matches: 20. The germline gives CDR1 DFQATT, CDR2 SNEGSKA (reference sequence). CDR3 length equals 19 residues. CDR3 sequence: CSATIPGQGIVVGTYEQYF. CDR3 nucleotides: TGCAGTGCTACTATACCGGGACAGGGGATAGTCGTGGGTACCTACGAGCAGTACTTC.

This clonotype has a handful of counts. The rearrangement uses TRBV7-9 and TRBJ2-3; TRBD2 is a possible D gene (6 bases). V was cut by 5 bases and J by 0 bases, with 15 bases left in between. Germline CDR1 SEHNR, CDR2 FQNEAQ (reference sequence). The CDR3 spans 16 residues. CDR3 in amino acids: CASSRRGGLSTDTQYF. The CDR3 bases are TGTGCCAGCAGCCGGAGGGGAGGACTGAGCACAGATACGCAGTATTTT.

The sample holds a few counts of this clonotype. The V and J genes are TRBV7-2 and TRBJ2-1; D may be TRBD2 (5 bases). The CDR3 consists of 12 residues. In germline, CDR1 is SGHTA, CDR2 FQGNSA. Trimming cost V 5 bases and J 15 bases, with 17 bases left between them. The CDR3 coding sequence is TGTGCCAGCAGCCTACGGACTGGCGCTCCGTTCTTC. As protein: CASSLRTGAPFF. The whole variable domain, remainder taken from reference TRBV7-2 and TRBJ2-1, is GAGVSQSPSNKVTEKGKDVELRCDPISGHTALYWYRQSLGQGLEFLIYFQGNSAPDKSGLPSDRFSAERTGGSVSTLTIQRTQQEDSAVYLCASSLRTGAPFFGPGTRLTVL.

This clonotype showed up many times. The chain carries TRBV7-2 and TRBJ2-3; 11 bases fit TRBD2. The CDR3 sequence is 15 residues long. V was clipped by 5 bases and J by 3 bases; unmatched bases: 4. The germline gives CDR1 SGHTA, CDR2 FQGNSA. The CDR3 DNA is TGTGCCAGCAGCCCAACTAGCGGGAGAACAGATACGCAGTATTTT. Translated: CASSPTSGRTDTQYF.

The CDR3 nucleotides read TGTGCCAGCAGACTACTAGTCCGGGACAGGGAAAGGTTCTCTGGGGCCAACGTCCTGACTTTC. It translates to CASRLLVRDRERFSGANVLTF. V gene TRBV7-9 combines with J gene TRBJ2-6; TRBD1 aligns across 9 bases. The CDR3 spans 21 residues. The V gene's germline CDR1 is SEHNR and CDR2 FQNEAQ (reference sequence). V gave up 6 bases and J gave up 0 bases; unmatched junction bases: 18.

This clonotype was seen a handful of times. The chain uses TRBV5-1 and TRBJ2-7; D may be TRBD2 (6 bases). The CDR3 sequence is 17 residues long. The ends were cut back, 4 bases at V and 0 bases at J, with 20 bases in the middle. Germline V gene lookup returns CDR1 SGHRS and CDR2 YFSETQ. The CDR3 coding sequence is TGCGCCAGCAGCCACGGACTAAAGGCCGTACGCTCCTACGAGCAGTACTTC. Translation: CASSHGLKAVRSYEQYF.

The chain joins TRBV15 to TRBJ2-5, with D uncertain. This CDR3 contains 13 residues. The germline V gene has CDR1 LNHNV and CDR2 YYDKDF (reference sequence). Trimming stripped 0 bases from V and 5 bases from J, with 7 bases between. For the CDR3, the DNA is TGTGCCACCAGCAGAGATCGATCCGAGACCCAGTACTTC. Translation: CATSRDRSETQYF.

The genes are TRBV10-3 and TRBJ2-7, with 9 nucleotides matching TRBD2. Germline assignment: CDR1 ENHRY and CDR2 SYGVKD. J was trimmed by 4 bases and V by 4 bases; bases with no gene match: 11. This CDR3 contains 16 residues. CDR3 amino acids: CAISVRSSGETYEQYF. The CDR3 DNA reads as TGTGCCATCAGTGTAAGGTCTAGCGGGGAAACTTACGAGCAGTACTTC.

This clonotype was counted only a few times. The gene calls are TRBV12-3 or TRBV12-4 and TRBJ2-7; 8 bases are a match to TRBD1. The CDR3 sequence is 14 residues long. J lost 3 bases, V lost 5 bases, and 6 bases had no gene match. The CDR3 nucleotides are TGTGCCAGCAGTCCCACCGGACAGGGCTACGAGCAGTACTTC. Its translation is CASSPTGQGYEQYF.

This clonotype has just a few counts. The junction shows a germline mismatch at one end, possibly a read error. The chain links TRBV7-7 to TRBJ2-5, with TRBD2 matching over 14 bases. CDR3 size: 15 residues. Germline values: CDR1 SSHAT, CDR2 FNYEAQ (reference sequence). The chain's CDR3 is CASSQGLAGEGTQYF. Here the CDR3 DNA reads TGTGCTAGCAGCCAGGGACTAGCGGGAGAAGGGACCCAGTACTTC.